This TCR beta chain was identified in a study of beta chain features in type 1 diabetes. Study-wide results and caveats: There was a moderate but significant shortening of TCRB CDR3s in all four CD4+ subsets of Type 1 diabetes patients. It was possible that PCR favored shorter templates, equally so in patients and controls.

Around 0.12 L of blood, on average, came from one heparinised draw per donor. V was clipped by 4 bases and J by 5 bases, with 12 bases between them. CDR3 length equals 13 residues. CDR1 and CDR2 from the germline V gene are SGHRS and YFSETQ. Reverse transcription of all isolated RNA meant that expressed TCRB transcripts were sequenced. A few million reads were obtained on average from naive, central memory and regulatory T cell samples. Assay: immunoSEQ multiplex PCR; the TCRdb copy retains only in-frame clones and omits some. The top ten clones hold about 0.5% of a sample with approximately 170,000 clones, 6.5% to 8.5% of them seen once. Details on this clone: Its antigen remains unidentified.

The source of this sequence is a man between 18 and 29 years old with type 1 diabetes. The chain combines TRBV5-1 with TRBJ1-2; D might be TRBD1 (6 bases). The sequenced sample consisted of central memory CD4+ T cells from blood. CDR3 amino acids: CASSTDRFYGYTF. The CDR3 bases are TGCGCCAGCAGCACAGACAGGTTTTATGGCTACACCTTC.